These 28 T cell receptor beta chains originate from one sample sequenced in a study of somatic mutations in cytotoxic T cells in rheumatoid arthritis. Produced via immunoSEQ multiplex PCR; TCRdb's table is partial and in-frame only. The sample holds about 20,000 clones, 85% seen once. Sequenced input: CD8+ T cells sorted from blood. The receptors shown here come from a middle-aged woman with rheumatoid arthritis.

This clone turned up a few times. V and J are TRBV29-1 and TRBJ1-1, with 8 positions matching TRBD1. The CDR3 covers 13 residues. CDR1 and CDR2 (germline): SQVTM, ANQGSEA. The CDR3 region is CSFLAGGGGLAFF. The CDR3 DNA sequence: TGCAGTTTCCTAGCAGGGGGCGGCGGTTTGGCTTTCTTT. The full variable domain, with the rest looked up from reference TRBV29-1 and TRBJ1-1, is SAVISQKPSRDICQRGTSLTIQCQVDSQVTMMFWYRQQPGQSLTLIATANQGSEATYESGFVIDKFPISRPNLTFSTLTVSNMSPEDSSIYLCSFLAGGGGLAFFGQGTRLTVV.

This rearrangement joins TRBV9 to TRBJ2-5; 14 nucleotides align to TRBD2. The junction had 7 bases not matched to a gene; V was cut back by 2 bases and J by 4 bases. Germline V CDR1 and CDR2: SGDLS, YYNGEE. The CDR3 consists of 17 residues. DNA of the CDR3: TGTGCCAGCAGCGTGGGACTAGCGGGAGCATTAGGAGAGACCCAGTACTTC. Translated: CASSVGLAGALGETQYF. Supplemented by reference TRBV9 and TRBJ2-5, the full variable domain reads DSGVTQTPKHLITATGQRVTLRCSPRSGDLSVYWYQQSLDQGLQFLIQYYNGEERAKGNILERFSAQQFPDLHSELNLSSLELGDSALYFCASSVGLAGALGETQYFGPGTRLLVL.

This CDR3 reads CASSSSQGDYGYTF. As DNA, the CDR3 is TGTGCCAGCAGTTCGTCCCAGGGGGACTATGGCTACACCTTC. The chain is built from TRBV27 and TRBJ1-2; the match to TRBD1 covers 7 bases. The CDR3 totals 14 residues. V gave up 4 bases and J gave up 3 bases; unmatched junction bases: 5. CDR1 MNHEY and CDR2 SMNVEV come from the germline V gene (reference sequence).

The chain employs TRBV9 and TRBJ2-7, with 9 bases fitting TRBD1. This CDR3 has 16 amino acids. V dropped 4 bases and J dropped 2; count of bases not matched to a gene: 10. Germline CDR1 reads SGDLS; CDR2 reads YYNGEE. CDR3 DNA sequence: TGTGCCAGCAGCCCCCATGGGGGGGACAGGGCCTACGAGCAGTACTTC. It yields the protein CASSPHGGDRAYEQYF.

The J gene is TRBJ2-7, the V gene TRBV6-5; D gene ambiguous. Germline CDR1 and CDR2: MNHEY and SVGAGI. The CDR3 totals 13 residues. With 2 bases removed from V and 3 bases from J, the gap between germline ends came to 8 bases. CDR3 amino acids: CASSYEPYYEQYF. The CDR3 bases are TGTGCCAGCAGTTACGAACCCTACTACGAGCAGTACTTC.

The genes are TRBV6-5 and TRBJ1-1; possibly TRBD1 for D (6 bases). This CDR3 region has 14 residues. The germline V gene encodes CDR1 MNHEY and CDR2 SVGAGI. V was pared by 2 bases and J by 8 bases, with 15 bases between. CDR3 DNA sequence: TGTGCCAGCAGTTACCGGGGGGGGGCGGCCGAAGCTTTCTTT. It is translated as CASSYRGGAAEAFF.

This clone was seen more than once but under ten times. The chain carries TRBV11-2 and TRBJ2-1; TRBD2 matches at 12 bases. CDR1 is SGHAT and CDR2 is FQNNGV in the germline V gene. The length of the CDR3 is 17 residues. The trim removed 4 bases at V and 3 bases at J, leaving 7 bases unmatched. The CDR3 DNA sequence: TGTGCCAGCAGCTATGGACTAGCGGGACACTTCTACAATGAGCAGTTCTTC. It encodes CASSYGLAGHFYNEQFF.

This rearrangement joins TRBV10-2 to TRBJ1-1; possibly TRBD1 for D (5 bases). This CDR3 is 16 amino acids long. Trimming took 0 bases from V and 0 from J, leaving 11 bases between them. Germline V CDR1 and CDR2: WSHSY, SAAADI. The DNA for the CDR3 is TGCGCCAGCAGTGAGTCGCAGGGTTACTTGAACACTGAAGCTTTCTTT. Residues: CASSESQGYLNTEAFF.

This CDR3 reads CASSELANTEAFF. DNA for the CDR3: TGTGCCAGCAGTGAATTAGCTAATACTGAAGCTTTCTTT. V gene TRBV25-1 combines with J gene TRBJ1-1; no reliable D call. CDR1 is MGHDK, CDR2 SYGVNS, per germline. This CDR3 contains 13 residues. Trimming shortened V by 1 base and J by 5 bases, and 8 bases separated the two germline ends.

The chain is built from TRBV7-9 and TRBJ2-3; D possibly corresponds to TRBD2 (5 bases). The germline CDR1 and CDR2 sequences are SEHNR and FQNEAQ (reference sequence). This CDR3 region has 12 residues. Trimming took off 4 bases at V and 11 bases at J, with 13 bases between the two ends. The CDR3 protein is CASSYSGLGQYF. Here the CDR3 DNA reads TGTGCCAGCAGCTATTCCGGACTCGGGCAGTATTTT.

The chain has TRBV5-6 and TRBJ1-3, with D possibly being TRBD1 (6 bases). The CDR3 contains 13 residues. Trimming left V 7 bases short and J 7 bases short, with 15 bases between. Germline V gene sequence: CDR1 SGHDT, CDR2 YYEEEE. The CDR3 sequence is CASSVGASNTIYF. The CDR3 region has the DNA TGTGCCAGCTCGGTGGGGGCTAGTAACACCATATATTTT.

The V and J genes are TRBV30 and TRBJ2-1; TRBD2 aligns across 9 bases. CDR3 size: 17 residues. V lost 0 bases, J lost 7 bases, and 13 bases stayed unmatched. CDR1 and CDR2 (germline): GTSNPN, SVGIG (reference sequence). The CDR3 is CAWSVLGREGHWNEQFF. CDR3 sequence (DNA): TGTGCCTGGAGTGTACTCGGGCGGGAGGGCCACTGGAATGAGCAGTTCTTC.

The chain carries TRBV5-1 and TRBJ1-1, with TRBD1 matching over 12 bases. V lost 4 bases, J lost 11 bases, and 18 bases stayed unmatched. This CDR3 is 17 amino acids long. From germline, CDR1 is SGHRS and CDR2 YFSETQ. As DNA, the CDR3 is TGCGCCAGCAGCCCGGGACAGGGGGCGCAAGTGGGAGGATGGGCTTTCTTT. Translating gives CASSPGQGAQVGGWAFF. Full variable domain (outside the CDR3, taken from reference TRBV5-1 and TRBJ1-1): KAGVTQTPRYLIKTRGQQVTLSCSPISGHRSVSWYQQTPGQGLQFLFEYFSETQRNKGNFPGRFSGRQFSNSRSEMNVSTLELGDSALYLCASSPGQGAQVGGWAFFGQGTRLTVV.

This clone has only one observation. The chain couples TRBV7-6 to TRBJ2-1, with 8 bases aligning to TRBD2. This CDR3 is 18 amino acids long. The V and J ends lost 5 bases and 4 bases, in that order; junction bases with no gene match: 16. Germline V CDR1 and CDR2: SGHVS, FNYEAQ. CDR3 sequence (DNA): TGTGCCAGCAGCACCGACGTTCAAGGCGGGGGGAGGTACAATGAGCAGTTCTTC. This translates into CASSTDVQGGGRYNEQFF.

Only one count was recorded for this clone. The rearrangement links TRBV4-2 to TRBJ2-1, with a weak D call TRBD2 (6 bases). The CDR3 is made up of 15 amino acids. Germline values: CDR1 LGHNA, CDR2 YNFKEQ. V was pared by 0 bases and J by 8 bases, with 14 bases between. The CDR3 bases are TGTGCCAGCAGCCAAGAAGGTCCGGGCGGGGATGAGCAGTTCTTC. Translated: CASSQEGPGGDEQFF.

This clone was counted only a few times. The chain combines TRBV6-6 with TRBJ1-2, with 9 bases aligning to TRBD1. From germline, CDR1 is MNHNY and CDR2 SVGAGI (reference sequence). Trimming took 7 bases from V and 3 from J; bases not matched to a gene: 12. The CDR3 extends over 16 amino acids. For the CDR3, the DNA is TGTGCCAGCAACGTCCCCCGGGACAGGGATGACTATGGCTACACCTTC. Translation: CASNVPRDRDDYGYTF.

This chain connects TRBV7-6 to TRBJ2-1, with D unclear. The CDR3 consists of 13 residues. CDR1 and CDR2 from the germline V gene are SGHVS and FNYEAQ. The V and J ends lost 5 bases and 2 bases respectively, with 7 bases between them. CDR3 nucleotides: TGTGCCAGCAGCCCCAGCGCCTACAATGAGCAGTTCTTC. Translated, it gives CASSPSAYNEQFF.

The chain joins TRBV7-6 to TRBJ2-7; TRBD2 is a possible D gene (6 bases). Germline V gives CDR1 SGHVS, CDR2 FNYEAQ. This CDR3 has 13 amino acids. The V end lost 5 bases, the J end lost 3 bases, and 11 bases lay between the germline ends. The CDR3 is CASSAGPNYEQYF. CDR3 sequence (DNA): TGTGCCAGCAGCGCGGGACCGAACTACGAGCAGTACTTC.

This rearrangement joins TRBV27 to TRBJ2-1; tentative D call: TRBD2 (6 bases). Per the germline V gene, CDR1 is MNHEY and CDR2 is SMNVEV (reference sequence). V dropped 2 bases and J dropped 3 bases, with 14 bases sitting between them. The CDR3 consists of 16 residues. CDR3 protein: CASSLTSTVGYNEQFF. CDR3 bases: TGTGCCAGCAGTTTAACTAGCACTGTTGGCTACAATGAGCAGTTCTTC.

This sequence joins TRBV7-6 and TRBJ2-1; TRBD1 matches at 7 bases. Trimming removed 1 base from V and 6 bases from J; junction bases left unmatched: 6. CDR3 size: 15 residues. Germline CDR1 reads SGHVS; CDR2 reads FNYEAQ. CDR3 bases: TGTGCCAGCAGCTTAGTACCCCGGGACAGCAATGAGCAGTTCTTC. Translating gives CASSLVPRDSNEQFF.

The V and J genes are TRBV13 and TRBJ2-7, with a weak D call TRBD1 (5 bases). The germline V and J ends were trimmed by 5 bases and 2 bases, with 13 bases remaining between them. The germline CDR1 and CDR2 sequences are PRHDT and FYEKMQ (reference sequence). The CDR3 is made up of 14 amino acids. The CDR3 here is CASSEGDRTYEQYF. The CDR3 DNA is TGTGCCAGCAGCGAAGGTGACAGAACCTACGAGCAGTACTTC.

This clone was seen once. This chain uses TRBV9 with TRBJ2-7; 7 bases are shared with TRBD2. CDR3 size: 15 residues. Germline CDR1 SGDLS, CDR2 YYNGEE. Trimming took 0 bases from V and 2 from J; bases not matched to a gene: 5. The CDR3 spells CASSVGGGEAYEQYF. CDR3 in DNA: TGTGCCAGCAGCGTAGGGGGGGGAGAGGCCTACGAGCAGTACTTC.

The gene calls are TRBV9 and TRBJ1-6; D call uncertain. The CDR3 has 14 residues. V gave up 0 bases and J gave up 11 bases, with 12 bases separating them. CDR1 and CDR2 (germline): SGDLS, YYNGEE. The CDR3 coding sequence is TGTGCCAGCAGCGTAGAAAACATGGCGGCACCCCTCCACTTT. Translation: CASSVENMAAPLHF.

The chain has TRBV4-1 and TRBJ2-7; 8 bases agree with TRBD2. Germline V gene data show CDR1 as MGHRA and CDR2 as YSYEKL. This CDR3 has 16 amino acids. The V gene end was trimmed by 0 bases and the J gene end by 3 bases; junction bases not matched to a gene: 7. DNA of the CDR3: TGCGCCAGCAGCCAAGAAATTAGCGGGGCCTACTACGAGCAGTACTTC. This gives the protein CASSQEISGAYYEQYF.

There are a few counts of this clone. The chain joins TRBV6-1 to TRBJ2-1; 10 nucleotides align to TRBD2. This CDR3 is built from 15 residues. The junction had 5 bases not matched to a gene; V was cut back by 2 bases and J by 7 bases. Looked up from germline, CDR1 is MNHNS and CDR2 is SASEGT. The DNA of the CDR3 is TGTGCCAGCAGTGAACTGTCTAGCGGGGGTAATGAGCAGTTCTTC. Its protein is CASSELSSGGNEQFF.

CDR3 nucleotides: TGCGCCAGCAGCTTGGGACAGGGGGGCCCAGATTGGGATACGCAGTATTTT. Amino acids: CASSLGQGGPDWDTQYF. The gene calls are TRBV5-1 and TRBJ2-3; TRBD1 matches 9 bases. With V trimmed by 0 bases and J by 6 bases, 11 bases remained unmatched. Germline-derived CDR1 and CDR2 are SGHRS and YFSETQ. The CDR3 loop spans 17 amino acids.

The chain links TRBV19 to TRBJ1-1; no firm D call. The CDR3 loop spans 13 amino acids. Germline-derived CDR1 and CDR2 are LNHDA and SQIVND (reference sequence). The germline V and J ends were trimmed by 3 bases and 6 bases, with 11 bases remaining between them. CDR3 loop: CASSMLAGPEAFF. The CDR3 coding sequence is TGTGCCAGTAGTATGCTCGCAGGCCCTGAAGCTTTCTTT.

V is TRBV12-5 and J is TRBJ1-5; D may be TRBD1 (5 bases). With 2 bases removed from V and 1 base from J, the gap between germline ends came to 6 bases. CDR1 is LGHNT, CDR2 FRNRAP, per germline. The length of the CDR3 is 14 residues. The CDR3 is CASGLWGSNQPQHF. The CDR3 DNA follows: TGTGCTAGTGGTTTGTGGGGCAGCAATCAGCCCCAGCATTTT.